This T cell receptor beta chain emerged from a study of T cell changes during pregnancy in multiple sclerosis. Sequenced by immunoSEQ multiplex PCR; TCRdb stores in-frame clones only, minus some. The sample consists of roughly 18,000 clones, more than 75% of them appearing once. The V and J ends lost 7 bases and 3 bases respectively, with 13 bases between them. The CDR3 is 14 residues long. Germline CDR1 is LNHDA and CDR2 is SQIVND (reference sequence). The chain has TRBV19 and TRBJ1-3, with D possibly matching TRBD1 (5 bases). The sequences come from CD4+ T cells from peripheral blood mononuclear cells, collected in the first trimester of pregnancy. The receptor's source is a female donor in good health, enrolled as a control in a pregnancy study. CDR3 loop: CASILQGGGNTIYF. The CDR3, as DNA: TGTGCCAGTATCCTGCAGGGAGGTGGAAACACCATATATTTT.